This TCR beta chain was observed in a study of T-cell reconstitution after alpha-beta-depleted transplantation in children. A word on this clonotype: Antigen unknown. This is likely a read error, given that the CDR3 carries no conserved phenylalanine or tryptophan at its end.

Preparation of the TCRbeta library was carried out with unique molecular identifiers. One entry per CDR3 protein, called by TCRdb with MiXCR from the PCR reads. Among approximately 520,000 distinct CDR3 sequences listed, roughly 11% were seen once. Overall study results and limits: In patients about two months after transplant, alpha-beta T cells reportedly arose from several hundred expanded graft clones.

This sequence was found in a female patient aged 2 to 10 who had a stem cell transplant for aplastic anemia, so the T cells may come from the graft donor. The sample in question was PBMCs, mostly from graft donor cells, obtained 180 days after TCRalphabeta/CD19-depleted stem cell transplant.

CDR3 region: CASSSRVEAFL. CDR3 bases: TGTGCCAGCAGTTCAAGGGTTGAAGCTTTCTTG. This chain links TRBV28 with TRBJ1-1, with D uncertain. CDR3 length: 11 amino acids. CDR1 and CDR2 from the germline V gene are MDHEN and SYDVKM. Trimming shortened V by 4 bases and J by 7 bases, and 7 bases separated the two germline ends.